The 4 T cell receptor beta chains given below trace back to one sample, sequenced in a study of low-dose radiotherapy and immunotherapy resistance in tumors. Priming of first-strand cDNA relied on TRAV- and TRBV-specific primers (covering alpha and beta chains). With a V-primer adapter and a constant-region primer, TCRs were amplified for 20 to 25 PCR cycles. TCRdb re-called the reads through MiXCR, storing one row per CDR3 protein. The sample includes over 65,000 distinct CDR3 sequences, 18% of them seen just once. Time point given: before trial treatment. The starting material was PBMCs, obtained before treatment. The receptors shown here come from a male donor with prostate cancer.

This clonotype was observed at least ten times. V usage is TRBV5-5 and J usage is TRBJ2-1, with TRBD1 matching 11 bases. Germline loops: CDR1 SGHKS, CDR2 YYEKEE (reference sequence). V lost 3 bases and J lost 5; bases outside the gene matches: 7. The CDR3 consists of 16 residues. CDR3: CASSWPGQGEHNEQFF. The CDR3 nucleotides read TGTGCCAGCAGCTGGCCGGGACAGGGGGAACACAATGAGCAGTTCTTC.

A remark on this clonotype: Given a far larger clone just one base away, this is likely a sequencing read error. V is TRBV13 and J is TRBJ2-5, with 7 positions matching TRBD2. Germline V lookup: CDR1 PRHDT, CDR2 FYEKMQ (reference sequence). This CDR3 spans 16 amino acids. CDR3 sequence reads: CASSSSSSGARETKYF. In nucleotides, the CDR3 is TGTGCCAGCAGTTCCTCCTCCAGCGGGGCACGAGAGACCAAGTACTTC.

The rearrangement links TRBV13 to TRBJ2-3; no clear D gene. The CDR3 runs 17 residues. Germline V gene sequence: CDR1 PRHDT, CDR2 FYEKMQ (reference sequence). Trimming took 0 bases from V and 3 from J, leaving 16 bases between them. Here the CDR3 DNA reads TGTGCCAGCAGCTTAGGACCGGGCAGCGACCAAACAGATACGCAGTATTTT. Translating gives CASSLGPGSDQTDTQYF.

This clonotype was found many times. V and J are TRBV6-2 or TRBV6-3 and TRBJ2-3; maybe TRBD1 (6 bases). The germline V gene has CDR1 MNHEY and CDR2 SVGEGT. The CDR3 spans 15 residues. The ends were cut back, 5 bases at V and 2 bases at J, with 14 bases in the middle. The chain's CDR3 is CASSEMGHPTDTQYF. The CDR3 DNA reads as TGTGCCAGCAGTGAAATGGGACACCCCACAGATACGCAGTATTTT.